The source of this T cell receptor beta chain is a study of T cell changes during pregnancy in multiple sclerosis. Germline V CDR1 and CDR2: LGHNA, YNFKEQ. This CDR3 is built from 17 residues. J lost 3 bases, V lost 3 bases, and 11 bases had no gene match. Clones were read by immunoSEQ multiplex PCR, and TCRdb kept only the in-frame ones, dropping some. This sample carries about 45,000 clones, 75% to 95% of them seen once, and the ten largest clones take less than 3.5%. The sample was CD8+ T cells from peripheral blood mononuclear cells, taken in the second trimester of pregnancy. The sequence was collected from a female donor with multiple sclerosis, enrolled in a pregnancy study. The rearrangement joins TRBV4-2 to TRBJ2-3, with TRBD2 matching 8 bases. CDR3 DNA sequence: TGTGCCAGCAGCCACCTCCCGGGTAGCGGGGCAACAGATACGCAGTATTTT. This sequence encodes CASSHLPGSGATDTQYF.